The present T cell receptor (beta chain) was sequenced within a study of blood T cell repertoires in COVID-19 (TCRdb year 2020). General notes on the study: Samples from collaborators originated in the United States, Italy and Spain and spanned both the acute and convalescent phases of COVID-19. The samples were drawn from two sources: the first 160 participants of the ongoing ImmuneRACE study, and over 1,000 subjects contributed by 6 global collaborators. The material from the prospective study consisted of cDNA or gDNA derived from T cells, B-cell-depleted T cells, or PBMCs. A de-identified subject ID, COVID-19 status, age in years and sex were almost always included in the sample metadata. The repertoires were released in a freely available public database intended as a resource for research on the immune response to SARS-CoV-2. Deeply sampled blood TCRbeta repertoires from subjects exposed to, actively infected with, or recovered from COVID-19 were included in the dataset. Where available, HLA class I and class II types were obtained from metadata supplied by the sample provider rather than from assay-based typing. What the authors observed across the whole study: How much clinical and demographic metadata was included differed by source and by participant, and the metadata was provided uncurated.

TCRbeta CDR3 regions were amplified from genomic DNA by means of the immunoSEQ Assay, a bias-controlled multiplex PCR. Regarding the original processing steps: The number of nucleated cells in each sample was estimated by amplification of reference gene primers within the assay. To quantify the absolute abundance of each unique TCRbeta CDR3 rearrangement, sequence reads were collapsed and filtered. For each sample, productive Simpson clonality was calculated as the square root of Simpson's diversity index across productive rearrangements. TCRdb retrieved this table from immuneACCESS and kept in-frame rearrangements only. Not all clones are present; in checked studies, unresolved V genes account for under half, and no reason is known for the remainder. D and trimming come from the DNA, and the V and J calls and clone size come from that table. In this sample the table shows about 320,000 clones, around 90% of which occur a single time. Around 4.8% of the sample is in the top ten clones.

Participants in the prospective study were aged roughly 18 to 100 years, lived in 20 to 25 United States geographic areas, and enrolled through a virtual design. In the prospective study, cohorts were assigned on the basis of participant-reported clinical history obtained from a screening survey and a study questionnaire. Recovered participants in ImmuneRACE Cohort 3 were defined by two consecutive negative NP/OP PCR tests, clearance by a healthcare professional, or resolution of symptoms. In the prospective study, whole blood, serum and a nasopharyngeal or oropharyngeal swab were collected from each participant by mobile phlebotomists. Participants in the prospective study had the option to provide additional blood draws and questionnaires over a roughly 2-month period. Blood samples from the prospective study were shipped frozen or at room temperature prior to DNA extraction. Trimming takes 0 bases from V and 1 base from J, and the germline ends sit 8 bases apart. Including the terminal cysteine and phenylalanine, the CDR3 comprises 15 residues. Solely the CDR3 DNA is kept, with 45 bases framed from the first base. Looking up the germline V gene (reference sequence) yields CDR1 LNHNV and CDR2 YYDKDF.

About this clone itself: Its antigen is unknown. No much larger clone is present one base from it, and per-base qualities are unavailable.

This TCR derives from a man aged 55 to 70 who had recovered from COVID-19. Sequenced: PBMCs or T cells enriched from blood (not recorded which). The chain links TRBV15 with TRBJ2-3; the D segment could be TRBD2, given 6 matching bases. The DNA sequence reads TGTGCCACCAGCAGAGATGCTAGCGGCACAGATACGCAGTATTTT. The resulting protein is CATSRDASGTDTQYF.